The next 8 T cell receptor beta chains were all read from a single sample in a study of PD-1 blockade in classical Hodgkin lymphoma. Time point specified: cycle 4 day 1 (C4D1), after about 6 weeks of nivolumab. Every patient relapsed after autologous stem cell transplantation, and brentuximab vedotin exposure varied. The protocol was immunoSEQ multiplex PCR, while the TCRdb copy is restricted to in-frame clones and leaves out a portion. The sample carries approximately 61,000 clones, about 85% recorded once. The sample here was peripheral blood mononuclear cells (PBMCs), taken before the fourth cycle of nivolumab. The source of these receptors is a human donor with classical Hodgkin lymphoma.

The genes are TRBV9 and TRBJ2-1; 16 positions agree with TRBD2. The CDR3 runs 18 residues. Germline V gene lookup returns CDR1 SGDLS and CDR2 YYNGEE. The junction had 6 bases not matched to a gene; V was cut back by 0 bases and J by 6 bases. In DNA form, the CDR3 reads TGTGCCAGCAGCGTAGGCGGGACTAGCGGGGGGGCAGGCAATGAGCAGTTCTTC. Amino acid sequence: CASSVGGTSGGAGNEQFF.

CDR3 sequence: CASRQGTIGETQYF. The CDR3 DNA reads TGTGCCAGCAGACAGGGGACGATAGGAGAGACCCAGTACTTC. The chain recombines TRBV6-5 with TRBJ2-5, with 7 bases lining up with TRBD1. V gave up 6 bases and J gave up 4 bases; unmatched junction bases: 8. The CDR3 is 14 amino acids. In germline, CDR1 is MNHEY, CDR2 SVGAGI.

This clone was observed a few times. The chain has TRBV27 and TRBJ2-5, with a possible D match to TRBD1 (5 bases). Germline CDR1 is MNHEY and CDR2 is SMNVEV (reference sequence). This CDR3 is 15 amino acids long. V lost 4 bases to trimming and J lost 5 bases, with 17 bases between them. CDR3 loop: CASSSQSQGVETQYF. The DNA for the CDR3 is TGTGCCAGCAGTTCCCAATCTCAGGGTGTTGAGACCCAGTACTTC.

This clone was detected a few times. V usage is TRBV19 and J usage is TRBJ1-1; D call uncertain. The germline V gene has CDR1 LNHDA and CDR2 SQIVND (reference sequence). Trimming removed 1 base at V and 4 bases at J, with 10 bases between. The CDR3 contains 14 residues. This CDR3 is CASSIVYWGTEAFF. The DNA for the CDR3 is TGTGCCAGTAGTATAGTATATTGGGGCACTGAAGCTTTCTTT.

About this clone itself: The sample contains more than one DNA sequence encoding this CDR3. V is TRBV5-1 and J is TRBJ2-7, with D unresolved. Trimming shortened V by 0 bases and J by 0 bases, and 4 bases separated the two germline ends. CDR3 size: 13 residues. The germline CDR1 and CDR2 sequences are SGHRS and YFSETQ. DNA of the CDR3: TGCGCCAGCAGCTTGGAGGTCTCCTACGAGCAGTACTTC. Translation gives CASSLEVSYEQYF.

The chain couples TRBV21-1 to TRBJ2-7; the D call of TRBD2 is as the table states it, not checked on the DNA. TRBV21-1 is assigned pseudogene status. The CDR3 contains 16 residues. The CDR3 protein is CASSKRGGSLGLEQYF. CDR3 sequence (DNA): TGTGCCAGCAGCAAAAGGGGGGGCTCTCTGGGGCTCGAGCAGTACTTC.

The rearrangement links TRBV19 to TRBJ1-2, with TRBD1 matching over 9 bases. Per the germline V gene, CDR1 is LNHDA and CDR2 is SQIVND (reference sequence). V shed 5 bases, J shed 3 bases, and the junction held 7 bases outside the gene matches. This CDR3 contains 15 residues. The CDR3 loop reads CASSAGQGIDYGYTF. CDR3 bases: TGTGCCAGTAGTGCTGGACAGGGGATAGACTATGGCTACACCTTC.

The J gene is TRBJ2-7, the V gene TRBV5-1; D unclear. Germline V gene data show CDR1 as SGHRS and CDR2 as YFSETQ. The CDR3 contains 13 residues. Between the trimmed V and J ends, which lost 7 bases and 3 bases, there was a span of 14 bases. The CDR3 bases are TGCGCCAGCCGGGTAGGCGGAAACTACGAGCAGTACTTC. Its protein is CASRVGGNYEQYF.